What follows describes a single T cell receptor beta chain. The data were obtained in a study of T cells in Graves' hyperthyroidism and ophthalmopathy. This CDR3 is 16 amino acids long. Trimming left V 1 base short and J 1 base short, with 11 bases between. Looked up from germline, CDR1 is LGHNA and CDR2 is YNFKEQ. Hyperthyroidism patients were newly diagnosed, had disease duration under 2 months, and were aged 18 to 65 years. Amplification of TCR beta CDR3 regions used RNA as the template. The HTBI primer set drove a first-round RT-PCR of the TCR CDR3. TCRdb reprocessed the multiplex PCR reads via MiXCR and lists one record per CDR3 protein. The sample holds 150,000 or so distinct CDR3 sequences, about 9% seen once.

The chain uses TRBV4-2 and TRBJ2-1; D uncertain. The sequence was collected from a woman aged 18-29 years with Graves' hyperthyroidism that later progressed to Graves' ophthalmopathy. Material for sequencing was blood. The CDR3 nucleotides are TGTGCCAGCAGCCAAGTTGGTACTACTTCCTACAATGAGCAGTTCTTC. Translated: CASSQVGTTSYNEQFF.